Listed below are T cell receptor beta chains from one sample, sequenced in a study of CD8 T cells in ankylosing spondylitis. One entry per CDR3 protein results from TCRdb running MiXCR on the 5' RACE reads. The sample has about 140,000 distinct CDR3 sequences; roughly 30% are singletons. Sequenced: synovial fluid, either unsorted or a sorted T cell fraction (not recorded which). These receptor sequences come from a male donor with ankylosing spondylitis. CDR3s include the opening cysteine and the closing phenylalanine or tryptophan. The order of the fields is V gene, clone size, D gene, J gene, CDR3 protein, CDR3 DNA. The D gene is left open where the match is weak. Clone size is given for some rows only: seen once, a few or many times, or a class if the clone is expanded.

TRBV5-1	few	-	TRBJ2-5	CASSAAARLQETQYF	TGCGCCAGCAGCGCCGCGGCGAGGCTGCAAGAGACCCAGTACTTC
TRBV5-1	few	-	TRBJ2-3	CASSLTTGGADTQYF	TGCGCCAGCAGCTTGACCACGGGGGGCGCCGATACGCAGTATTTT
TRBV2	-	TRBD1	TRBJ1-5	CASSVKLQGAPGQPQHF	TGTGCCAGCAGTGTAAAACTACAGGGGGCCCCAGGACAGCCCCAGCATTTT
TRBV10-3	few	-	TRBJ2-1	CAIRGASSYNEQFF	TGTGCCATCAGGGGAGCGAGCTCCTACAATGAGCAGTTCTTC
TRBV3-1	few	TRBD2	TRBJ2-2	CASSLPREGGTNTGELFF	TGTGCCAGCAGTCTCCCCAGGGAGGGCGGGACTAACACCGGGGAGCTGTTTTTT
TRBV28	-	TRBD2	TRBJ2-1	CASSPFEGLAETNEQFF	TGTGCCAGCAGTCCATTCGAGGGGCTAGCGGAGACCAATGAGCAGTTCTTC
TRBV3-1	-	-	TRBJ1-2	CASSPGVGRAIYGYTF	TGTGCCAGCAGTCCCGGGGTCGGCAGGGCCATCTATGGCTACACCTTC
TRBV12-3/TRBV12-4	-	TRBD1	TRBJ2-2	CASSKQGAPGELFF	TGTGCCAGCAGCAAACAGGGGGCGCCCGGGGAGCTGTTTTTT
TRBV7-2	-	TRBD2	TRBJ2-3	CASSLVRLAGGADTQYF	TGTGCCAGCAGCTTAGTGCGGCTAGCGGGAGGCGCAGATACGCAGTATTTT
TRBV14	-	-	TRBJ1-3	CASSQGGAGHSGNTIYF	TGTGCCAGCAGCCAAGGCGGGGCAGGCCACTCTGGAAACACCATATATTTT
TRBV11-2	many	TRBD2	TRBJ2-2	CASSPSGGVGTGELFF	TGTGCCAGCAGCCCCAGCGGGGGGGTTGGCACCGGGGAGCTGTTTTTT
TRBV7-9	-	-	TRBJ2-5	CASSLTGLAEETQYF	TGTGCCAGCAGCTTAACAGGGTTGGCGGAAGAGACCCAGTACTTC
TRBV5-1	few	TRBD1	TRBJ2-5	CASSGGQGGQETQYF	TGCGCCAGCAGCGGGGGACAGGGTGGCCAAGAGACCCAGTACTTC
TRBV4-3	few	TRBD2	TRBJ2-3	CASARGLAGGDTQYF	TGCGCCAGCGCCCGAGGGCTAGCGGGAGGAGATACGCAGTATTTT
TRBV5-6	-	-	TRBJ1-4	CASSFDGVGEKLFF	TGTGCCAGCAGCTTTGACGGGGTCGGGGAAAAACTGTTTTTT
TRBV11-2	-	-	TRBJ2-2	CASSPRGRRDGTGELFF	TGTGCCAGCAGCCCTAGGGGACGGCGCGACGGCACCGGGGAGCTGTTTTTT
TRBV27	many	TRBD1	TRBJ1-1	CASSLIRGGNTEAFF	TGTGCCAGCAGTTTAATTCGAGGGGGCAACACTGAAGCTTTCTTT
TRBV9	-	-	TRBJ2-1	CASSVELIRSEQFF	TGTGCCAGCAGCGTAGAACTAATAAGGAGTGAGCAGTTCTTC
TRBV20-1	-	-	TRBJ2-5	CSARVGRTKGETQYF	TGCAGTGCTAGAGTCGGAAGGACAAAGGGAGAGACCCAGTACTTC
TRBV5-1	many	-	TRBJ2-3	CASSWTESTDTQYF	TGCGCCAGCAGCTGGACAGAGTCCACAGATACGCAGTATTTT
TRBV5-1	-	-	TRBJ2-2	CASSFENTGELFF	TGCGCCAGCAGCTTTGAGAACACCGGGGAGCTGTTTTTT
TRBV27	-	TRBD1	TRBJ2-7	CASSLSGTVEYEQYF	TGTGCCAGCAGTTTATCCGGGACAGTGGAATACGAGCAGTACTTC
TRBV27	many	-	TRBJ2-7	CASSRTDRIGYEQYF	TGTGCCAGCAGTCGAACAGACAGGATCGGCTACGAGCAGTACTTC
TRBV19	-	-	TRBJ2-1	CASSPNGGGFYNEQFF	TGTGCCAGTAGCCCTAATGGCGGGGGCTTCTACAATGAGCAGTTCTTC
TRBV2	few	TRBD1	TRBJ1-4	CASREQGTNEKLFF	TGTGCCAGCAGGGAACAGGGGACTAATGAAAAACTGTTTTTT